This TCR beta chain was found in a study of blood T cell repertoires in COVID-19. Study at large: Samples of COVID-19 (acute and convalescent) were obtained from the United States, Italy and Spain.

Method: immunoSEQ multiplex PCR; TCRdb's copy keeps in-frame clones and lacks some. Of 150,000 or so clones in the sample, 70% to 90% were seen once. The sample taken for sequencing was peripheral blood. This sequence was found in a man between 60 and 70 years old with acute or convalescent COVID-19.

This CDR3 is CASSPNTEAFF. As DNA, the CDR3 is TGTGCCAGCAGTCCAAACACTGAAGCTTTCTTT. The chain carries TRBV25-1 and TRBJ1-1; D ambiguous. Germline CDR1 and CDR2: MGHDK and SYGVNS. This CDR3 comprises 11 residues. V was cut by 5 bases and J by 2 bases, with 3 bases left in between.